This record concerns one T cell receptor (beta chain) sequence. A junction boundary mismatches the germline segment, possibly from a read error. The data were obtained in a study of CD8 T cells in Susac syndrome. CDR1 and CDR2 from the germline V gene are SQVTM and ANQGSEA. The length of the CDR3 is 13 residues. The RNA input was roughly 0.5 to 1 ug, and it was reverse transcribed with random hexamers. Amplification of TCR beta CDR3 used immunoSEQ multiplex PCR across 54 Vbeta and 13 Jbeta. A single record per CDR3 protein comes from TCRdb applying MiXCR to the immunoSEQ multiplex PCR reads. The table lists a few hundred thousand distinct CDR3 sequences, 80% to 95% of them singletons, with less than 0.15% in the top ten. From blood CD8+ and CD4+ T cells, the TCR beta chain was sequenced.

The origin of this receptor is a human donor with multiple sclerosis. The specimen sequenced was CD8+ T cells from PBMCs. V and J are TRBV29-1 and TRBJ1-1; D is uncertain. The chain's CDR3 is CSVEAPGWAEAFF. The CDR3 coding sequence is TGCAGCGTGGAAGCCCCGGGTTGGGCTGAAGCTTTCTTT. Full variable domain (missing parts from reference TRBV29-1 and TRBJ1-1): SAVISQKPSRDICQRGTSLTIQCQVDSQVTMMFWYRQQPGQSLTLIATANQGSEATYESGFVIDKFPISRPNLTFSTLTVSNMSPEDSSIYLCSVEAPGWAEAFFGQGTRLTVV.